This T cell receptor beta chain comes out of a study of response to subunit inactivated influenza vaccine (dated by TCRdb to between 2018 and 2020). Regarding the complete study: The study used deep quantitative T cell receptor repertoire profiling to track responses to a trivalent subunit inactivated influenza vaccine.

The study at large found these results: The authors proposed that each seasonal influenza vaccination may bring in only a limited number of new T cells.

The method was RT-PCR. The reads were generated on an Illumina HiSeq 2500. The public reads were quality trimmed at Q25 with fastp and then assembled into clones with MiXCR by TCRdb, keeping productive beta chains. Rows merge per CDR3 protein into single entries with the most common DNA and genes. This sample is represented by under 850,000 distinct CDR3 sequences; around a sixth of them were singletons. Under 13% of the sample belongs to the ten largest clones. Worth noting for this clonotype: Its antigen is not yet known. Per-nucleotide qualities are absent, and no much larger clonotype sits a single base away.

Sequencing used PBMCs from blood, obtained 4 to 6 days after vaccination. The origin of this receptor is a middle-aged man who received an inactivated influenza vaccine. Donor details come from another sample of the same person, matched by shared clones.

CDR3 reads: CASSSLGGYTEAFF. The sequence in DNA is TGTGCCAGCAGCTCCCTGGGGGGCTACACTGAAGCTTTCTTT. This receptor chain uses TRBV7-3 and TRBJ1-1; TRBD1 is perhaps the D gene, given 6 matching bases. Via the germline V gene, CDR1 is SGHTA and CDR2 FQGTGA. The CDR3 runs 14 amino acids, cysteine and phenylalanine included. Of the read, only the CDR3 DNA is kept; its 42 bases are in frame from base 1. V is pared back by 4 bases and J by 3 bases, with 12 bases lying between the germline termini.